A selection of T cell receptor beta chains follows, all from one sample in a study of T cells expressing NK-cell markers. TCRdb re-called the 5' RACE reads and gives one entry per CDR3 protein, without DNA. Here the sample table reports 130,000 to 150,000 distinct CDR3 sequences. Sequenced material: blood T cells: a sorted CD56 or NKG2C T cell subset, CD4+ or CD8+ T cells, or bulk PBMC T cells (not recorded which). The receptors were gathered from a man younger than 30 in good health. The CDR3 runs from the conserved cysteine through the conserved F or W.

cdr3_length: 16; j_call: TRBJ2-2; v_call: TRBV6-2/TRBV6-3; cdr3_aa: CASSYSIAANTGELFF
cdr3_length: 13; j_call: TRBJ2-5; v_call: TRBV28; cdr3_aa: CASTRLAGETQYF
cdr3_length: 14; j_call: TRBJ1-1; v_call: TRBV9; cdr3_aa: CASSVGQMNTEAFF
cdr3_length: 14; j_call: TRBJ2-3; v_call: TRBV12-3/TRBV12-4; cdr3_aa: CASSPTSSTDTQYF
cdr3_length: 13; j_call: TRBJ2-1; v_call: TRBV6-1; cdr3_aa: CASRRHRGQEQFF
cdr3_length: 15; j_call: TRBJ2-2; v_call: TRBV29-1; cdr3_aa: CSVGGTSASTGELFF
cdr3_length: 15; j_call: TRBJ2-7; v_call: TRBV7-8; cdr3_aa: CASSLSGQGLNEQYF
cdr3_length: 13; j_call: TRBJ1-1; v_call: TRBV11-2; cdr3_aa: CASSQTGNTEAFF
cdr3_length: 15; j_call: TRBJ2-3; v_call: TRBV4-1; cdr3_aa: CASSRDRKSTDTQYF
cdr3_length: 15; j_call: TRBJ2-7; v_call: TRBV27; cdr3_aa: CASKTSGFSSYEQYF
cdr3_length: 15; j_call: TRBJ1-2; v_call: TRBV6-5; cdr3_aa: CASSYLAQGLDGYTF
cdr3_length: 15; j_call: TRBJ2-3; v_call: TRBV5-1; cdr3_aa: CASSLVGGVQDTQYF
cdr3_length: 16; j_call: TRBJ1-3; v_call: TRBV20-1; cdr3_aa: CSASIGGHSSGNTIYF
cdr3_length: 18; j_call: TRBJ2-3; v_call: TRBV12-3/TRBV12-4; cdr3_aa: CASSSESSPVTSTDTQYF
cdr3_length: 12; j_call: TRBJ1-5; v_call: TRBV30; cdr3_aa: CAWSPTGQPQHF
cdr3_length: 20; j_call: TRBJ2-1; v_call: TRBV11-2; cdr3_aa: CASSFDGREAGGTSYNEQFF
cdr3_length: 15; j_call: TRBJ2-3; v_call: TRBV3-1; cdr3_aa: CASSQEGAYTDTQYF
cdr3_length: 15; j_call: TRBJ2-1; v_call: TRBV14; cdr3_aa: CASSQAEISYNEQFF
cdr3_length: 15; j_call: TRBJ2-5; v_call: TRBV24-1; cdr3_aa: CATSDWGGKQETQYF
cdr3_length: 16; j_call: TRBJ2-1; v_call: TRBV4-2; cdr3_aa: CASSRGPGLVSNEQFF
cdr3_length: 16; j_call: TRBJ2-5; v_call: TRBV5-6; cdr3_aa: CASTLFELAFLETQYF
cdr3_length: 15; j_call: TRBJ2-1; v_call: TRBV9; cdr3_aa: CASSPPGLPYNEQFF
cdr3_length: 13; j_call: TRBJ2-7; v_call: TRBV25-1; cdr3_aa: CASTRGGIGEQYF
cdr3_length: 15; j_call: TRBJ1-5; v_call: TRBV7-6; cdr3_aa: CASRSNHGGNQPQHF
cdr3_length: 14; j_call: TRBJ2-5; v_call: TRBV6-1; cdr3_aa: CASRPYSGQETQYF
cdr3_length: 13; j_call: TRBJ2-7; v_call: TRBV29-1; cdr3_aa: CSVEGGATYEQYF
cdr3_length: 13; j_call: TRBJ2-1; v_call: TRBV6-2/TRBV6-3; cdr3_aa: CALREGNYNEQFF
cdr3_length: 15; j_call: TRBJ2-2; v_call: TRBV10-3; cdr3_aa: CAATEGETYPGELFF
cdr3_length: 14; j_call: TRBJ2-4; v_call: TRBV12-3/TRBV12-4; cdr3_aa: CASSLETGKNIQYF
cdr3_length: 17; j_call: TRBJ2-1; v_call: TRBV14; cdr3_aa: CASSQEAPESSYNEQFF
cdr3_length: 15; j_call: TRBJ2-3; v_call: TRBV6-2/TRBV6-3; cdr3_aa: CASTATGAPSDTQYF
cdr3_length: 18; j_call: TRBJ2-5; v_call: TRBV28; cdr3_aa: CASSLDHSGTSRGETQYF
cdr3_length: 14; j_call: TRBJ2-1; v_call: TRBV2; cdr3_aa: CASNTPSGTHEQFF
cdr3_length: 13; j_call: TRBJ2-7; v_call: TRBV15; cdr3_aa: CATSPGSLGEQYF
cdr3_length: 13; j_call: TRBJ1-6; v_call: TRBV28; cdr3_aa: CAGREAKNSPLHF
cdr3_length: 15; j_call: TRBJ2-1; v_call: TRBV12-3/TRBV12-4; cdr3_aa: CASSSGTDPYNEQFF
cdr3_length: 12; j_call: TRBJ2-2; v_call: TRBV29-1; cdr3_aa: CSVEGEGGELFF
cdr3_length: 16; j_call: TRBJ2-3; v_call: TRBV12-5; cdr3_aa: CASGNRTGYWTDTQYF
cdr3_length: 15; j_call: TRBJ2-7; v_call: TRBV7-2; cdr3_aa: CASSFGLAGGYEQYF
cdr3_length: 15; j_call: TRBJ2-1; v_call: TRBV11-2; cdr3_aa: CASCPDRASYNEQFF
cdr3_length: 15; j_call: TRBJ2-5; v_call: TRBV27; cdr3_aa: CASRDTGTSQETQYF